This passage covers 19 T cell receptor beta chains from one sample sequenced in a study of blood T cell repertoires in COVID-19 (dated by TCRdb to 2018 to 2020). Receptors were amplified or captured by the immunoSEQ multiplex PCR assay. TCRdb provides this immuneACCESS table in a form limited to in-frame rearrangements. Some clones are lacking; in checked studies, under half of them reflect an unresolved V gene, and why the rest are absent is not known. The sample table holds some 260,000 clones, of which approximately 79% were seen once. The ten largest account for 4.1% of the sample. Source material: PBMCs or T cells enriched from blood (not recorded which). These receptors came from a man aged 25 to 40 with acute COVID-19.

The chain links TRBV6-1 to TRBJ1-4; no clear D gene. The germline CDR1 and CDR2 sequences are MNHNS and SASEGT. The CDR3 extends over 14 amino acids. Trimming stripped 3 bases from V and 0 bases from J, with 5 bases between. CDR3 in DNA: TGTGCCAGCAGTGACGGGTCAACTAATGAAAAACTGTTTTTT. Translating it yields CASSDGSTNEKLFF.

The chain joins TRBV18 to TRBJ1-2, with TRBD1 matching 7 bases. With V trimmed by 3 bases and J by 7 bases, 8 bases remained unmatched. Per the germline V gene, CDR1 is KGHSH and CDR2 is LQKENI. The CDR3 covers 14 residues. The CDR3, as DNA: TGTGCCAGCTCACCCGCCGACAGGGCGGCTGGCTACACCTTC. It encodes CASSPADRAAGYTF.

The chain is built from TRBV4-3 and TRBJ2-1; D perhaps matches TRBD2 (6 bases). There are 15 residues in the CDR3. From germline, CDR1 is LGHNA and CDR2 YSLEER. The V and J ends lost 0 bases and 6 bases respectively, with 12 bases between them. The CDR3 nucleotides are TGCGCCAGCAGCCAAGATTGGGAGCGGGTCAATGAGCAGTTCTTC. Residues: CASSQDWERVNEQFF.

The chain employs TRBV6-1 and TRBJ1-1; D ambiguous. This CDR3 is 13 amino acids long. Looked up from germline, CDR1 is MNHNS and CDR2 is SASEGT. V shed 6 bases and J shed 1 base, with 9 bases lying between them. In DNA form, the CDR3 reads TGTGCCAGCAGCCCTCAGTCGAACACTGAAGCTTTCTTT. As protein: CASSPQSNTEAFF.

V and J are TRBV9 and TRBJ2-2; 8 positions agree with TRBD2. The ends lost 2 bases at V and 7 bases at J; junction bases unmatched: 7. The CDR3 has 15 residues. Per the germline V gene, CDR1 is SGDLS and CDR2 is YYNGEE. This CDR3 is CASSVFQRGFGELFF. In nucleotides, the CDR3 is TGTGCCAGCAGCGTTTTCCAGCGGGGGTTCGGGGAGCTGTTTTTT.

This clone has only one observation. This rearrangement joins TRBV19 to TRBJ1-5, with D maybe TRBD1 (6 bases). The length of the CDR3 is 16 residues. Looked up from germline, CDR1 is LNHDA and CDR2 is SQIVND (reference sequence). Between the trimmed V and J ends, which lost 5 bases and 0 bases, there was a span of 14 bases. CDR3 in amino acids: CASSGWTDYSNQPQHF. The CDR3 coding sequence is TGTGCCAGTAGTGGGTGGACAGATTATAGCAATCAGCCCCAGCATTTT.

The chain couples TRBV7-2 to TRBJ2-3; TRBD2 matches 7 bases. Germline V gene lookup returns CDR1 SGHTA and CDR2 FQGNSA. The CDR3 sequence is 16 residues long. V shed 5 bases, J shed 0 bases, and the junction held 8 bases outside the gene matches. The CDR3: CASSKRLAVSTDTQYF. CDR3 coding DNA: TGTGCCAGCAGCAAAAGACTAGCAGTTAGCACAGATACGCAGTATTTT.

This clone was recorded a few times. The chain links TRBV10-1 to TRBJ1-5; the match to TRBD1 covers 9 bases. The V gene's germline CDR1 is WNHNN and CDR2 SYGVQD (reference sequence). The length of the CDR3 is 17 residues. The J segment lost 1 base and the V segment lost 9 bases, leaving 13 bases of the junction unmatched. The DNA for the CDR3 is TGCGCCAGGGCCGGGACAGGGAGGGACGGAAGCAATCAGCCCCAGCATTTT. Protein product: CARAGTGRDGSNQPQHF.

V is TRBV2 and J is TRBJ1-2; 9 nucleotides agree with TRBD1. CDR1 and CDR2 from the germline V gene are SNHLY and FYNNEI. CDR3 size: 16 residues. The ends lost 7 bases at V and 6 bases at J; junction bases unmatched: 15. The CDR3 DNA reads as TGTGCCAGCATTATGGACAGGGGCCCCACTCGGGATGGCTACACCTTC. Translation: CASIMDRGPTRDGYTF.

V usage is TRBV7-2 and J usage is TRBJ1-5; possible D gene TRBD1, 5 bases. V was pared by 5 bases and J by 4 bases, with 9 bases between. The CDR3 extends over 13 amino acids. Germline values: CDR1 SGHTA, CDR2 FQGNSA. Written as DNA, the CDR3 is TGTGCCAGCAGCGTGACAGATAATCAGCCCCAGCATTTT. Its protein product is CASSVTDNQPQHF.

This clone was recorded a few times. The gene calls are TRBV5-5 and TRBJ1-1; 8 nucleotides agree with TRBD1. The CDR3 runs to 16 residues. V shed 1 base, J shed 1 base, and the junction held 6 bases outside the gene matches. Germline CDR1 SGHKS, CDR2 YYEKEE (reference sequence). The CDR3 DNA reads as TGTGCCAGCAGCTTGATATCGACAGGGGCGAACACTGAAGCTTTCTTT. This translates into CASSLISTGANTEAFF.

The J gene is TRBJ1-5, the V gene TRBV30; D gene ambiguous. CDR1 is GTSNPN and CDR2 is SVGIG in the germline V gene (reference sequence). The CDR3 totals 14 residues. The V end lost 1 base, the J end lost 0 bases, and 7 bases lay between the germline ends. The CDR3 DNA is TGTGCCTGGAGTGGAGACAATAGCAATCAGCCCCAGCATTTT. Its translation: CAWSGDNSNQPQHF.

The V call is TRBV3-1 (or the pseudogene TRBV3-2), the J call TRBJ1-3; 8 bases are shared with TRBD1. With V trimmed by 3 bases and J by 3 bases, 10 bases remained unmatched. CDR3 length: 17 residues. Germline V gene sequence: CDR1 LGHDT, CDR2 YNNKEL (reference sequence). This CDR3 reads CASSQSQLDRVGNTIYF. CDR3 bases: TGTGCCAGCAGCCAGTCTCAATTGGACAGGGTTGGAAACACCATATATTTT.

V gene TRBV25-1 combines with J gene TRBJ1-2; 8 bases line up with TRBD1. The CDR3 consists of 14 residues. The junction had 4 bases not matched to a gene; V was cut back by 3 bases and J by 4 bases. CDR1 is MGHDK and CDR2 is SYGVNS in the germline V gene. CDR3 sequence (DNA): TGTGCCAGCAGTGATGGACAGGGCTTCTATGGCTACACCTTC. Translated: CASSDGQGFYGYTF.

This clone was found a few times. V gene TRBV9 combines with J gene TRBJ2-1, with D possibly TRBD2 on 6 matching bases. Trimming took 4 bases from V and 7 from J, leaving 15 bases between them. CDR3 length: 14 residues. Germline values: CDR1 SGDLS, CDR2 YYNGEE. Written as DNA, the CDR3 is TGTGCCAGCAGCTTCGGAGGGAAGGGTAATGAGCAGTTCTTC. It translates to CASSFGGKGNEQFF.

V usage is TRBV19 and J usage is TRBJ1-4, with TRBD1 matching over 8 bases. From germline, CDR1 is LNHDA and CDR2 SQIVND (reference sequence). The CDR3 totals 15 residues. V shed 4 bases, J shed 6 bases, and the junction held 7 bases outside the gene matches. The DNA of the CDR3 is TGTGCCAGTAGTACCCGGACAGGGAGGGATGAAAAACTGTTTTTT. Amino acid sequence: CASSTRTGRDEKLFF.

This chain links TRBV19 with TRBJ1-2; D ambiguous. Germline CDR1 LNHDA, CDR2 SQIVND (reference sequence). The CDR3 is 15 residues long. Trimming removed 6 bases at V and 8 bases at J, with 22 bases between. DNA of the CDR3: TGTGCCAGTAGCCGACAAAGGGAGGCCGCGTGGGGCTACACCTTC. Protein sequence: CASSRQREAAWGYTF.

The rearrangement joins TRBV28 to TRBJ1-1; D possibly corresponds to TRBD1 (6 bases). This CDR3 has 15 residues. Germline V gene lookup returns CDR1 MDHEN and CDR2 SYDVKM. V was clipped by 3 bases and J by 4 bases, with 15 bases between them. The CDR3 loop is CASSLPGGVGTEAFF. Here the CDR3 DNA reads TGTGCCAGCAGTTTGCCGGGGGGCGTCGGCACTGAAGCTTTCTTT.

The chain combines TRBV19 with TRBJ1-5; 7 nucleotides agree with TRBD1. V lost 5 bases to trimming and J lost 6 bases; unmatched junction nucleotides: 10. The CDR3 is made up of 15 amino acids. Germline CDR1 is LNHDA and CDR2 is SQIVND (reference sequence). CDR3 amino acids: CASSSGEGAIQPQHF. CDR3 in DNA: TGTGCCAGTAGTTCAGGCGAGGGGGCCATTCAGCCCCAGCATTTT.